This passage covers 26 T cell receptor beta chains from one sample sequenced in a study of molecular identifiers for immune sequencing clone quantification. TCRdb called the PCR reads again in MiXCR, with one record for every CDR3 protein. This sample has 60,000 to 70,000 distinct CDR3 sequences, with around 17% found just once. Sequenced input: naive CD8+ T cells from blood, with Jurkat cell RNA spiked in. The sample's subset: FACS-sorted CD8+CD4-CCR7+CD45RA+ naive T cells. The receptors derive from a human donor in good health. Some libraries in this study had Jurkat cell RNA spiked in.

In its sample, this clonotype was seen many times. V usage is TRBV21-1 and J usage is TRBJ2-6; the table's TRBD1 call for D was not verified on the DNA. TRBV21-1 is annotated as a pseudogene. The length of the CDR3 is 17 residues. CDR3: CASSKYTGESGANVLTF. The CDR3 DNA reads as TGTGCCAGCAGCAAATACACGGGGGAGTCTGGGGCCAACGTCCTGACTTTC.

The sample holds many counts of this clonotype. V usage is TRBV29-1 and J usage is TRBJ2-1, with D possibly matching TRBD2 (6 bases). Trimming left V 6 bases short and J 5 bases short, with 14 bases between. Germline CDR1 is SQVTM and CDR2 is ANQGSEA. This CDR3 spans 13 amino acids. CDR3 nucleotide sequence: TGCAGCGTGATAACGGGAGTTAACAATGAGCAGTTCTTC. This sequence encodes CSVITGVNNEQFF.

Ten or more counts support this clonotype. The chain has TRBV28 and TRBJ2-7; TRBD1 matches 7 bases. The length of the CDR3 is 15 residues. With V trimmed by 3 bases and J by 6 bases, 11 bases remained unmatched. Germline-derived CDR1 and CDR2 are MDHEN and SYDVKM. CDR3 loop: CASSFTPRQGTEQYF. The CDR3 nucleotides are TGTGCCAGCAGTTTTACCCCCAGACAGGGCACCGAGCAGTACTTC.

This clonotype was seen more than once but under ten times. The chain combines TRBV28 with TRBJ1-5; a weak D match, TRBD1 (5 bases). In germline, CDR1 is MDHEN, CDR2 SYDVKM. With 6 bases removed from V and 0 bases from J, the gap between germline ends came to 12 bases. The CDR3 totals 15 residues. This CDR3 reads CASREGPYSNQPQHF. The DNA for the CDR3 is TGTGCCAGCAGGGAGGGGCCTTATAGCAATCAGCCCCAGCATTTT. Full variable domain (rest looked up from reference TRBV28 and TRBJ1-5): DVKVTQSSRYLVKRTGEKVFLECVQDMDHENMFWYRQDPGLGLRLIYFSYDVKMKEKGDIPEGYSVSREKKERFSLILESASTNQTSMYLCASREGPYSNQPQHFGDGTRLSIL.

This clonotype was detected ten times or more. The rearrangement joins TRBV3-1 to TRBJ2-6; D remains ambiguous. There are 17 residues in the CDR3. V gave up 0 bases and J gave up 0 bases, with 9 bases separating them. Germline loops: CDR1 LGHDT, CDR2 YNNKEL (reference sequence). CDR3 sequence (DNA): TGTGCCAGCAGCCAAGATTCATCGGGCTCTGGGGCCAACGTCCTGACTTTC. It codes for CASSQDSSGSGANVLTF.

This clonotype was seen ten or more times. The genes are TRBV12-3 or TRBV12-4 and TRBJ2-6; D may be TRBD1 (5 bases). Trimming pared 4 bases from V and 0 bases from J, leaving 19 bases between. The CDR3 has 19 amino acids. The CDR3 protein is CASSSYSTDPLSGANVLTF. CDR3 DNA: TGTGCCAGCAGTTCCTATTCGACAGACCCCCTCTCTGGGGCCAACGTCCTGACTTTC.

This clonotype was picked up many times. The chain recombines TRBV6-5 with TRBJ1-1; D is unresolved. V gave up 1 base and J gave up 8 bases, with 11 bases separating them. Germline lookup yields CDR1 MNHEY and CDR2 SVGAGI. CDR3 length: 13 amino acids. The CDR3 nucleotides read TGTGCCAGCAGTTACTATTCTTCCGCCGAAGCTTTCTTT. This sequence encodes CASSYYSSAEAFF.

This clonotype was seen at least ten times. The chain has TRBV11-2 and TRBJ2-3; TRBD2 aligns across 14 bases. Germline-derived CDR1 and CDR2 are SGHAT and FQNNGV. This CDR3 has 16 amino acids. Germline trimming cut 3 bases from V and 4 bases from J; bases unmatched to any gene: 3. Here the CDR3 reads CASSLGLAGEADTQYF. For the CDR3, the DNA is TGTGCCAGCAGCTTGGGACTAGCGGGAGAGGCAGATACGCAGTATTTT.

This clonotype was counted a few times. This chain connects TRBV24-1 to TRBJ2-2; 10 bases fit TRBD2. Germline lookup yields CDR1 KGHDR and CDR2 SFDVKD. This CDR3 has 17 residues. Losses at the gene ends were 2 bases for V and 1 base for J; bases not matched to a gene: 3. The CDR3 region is CATSDSPSGRNTGELFF. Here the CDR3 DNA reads TGTGCCACCAGTGATTCTCCTAGCGGGAGGAACACCGGGGAGCTGTTTTTT.

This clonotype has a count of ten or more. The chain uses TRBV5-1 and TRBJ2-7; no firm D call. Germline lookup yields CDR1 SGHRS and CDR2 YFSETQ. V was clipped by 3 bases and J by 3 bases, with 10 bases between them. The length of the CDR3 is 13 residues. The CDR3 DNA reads TGCGCCAGCAGCTCGTACAGCCGCTACGAGCAGTACTTC. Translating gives CASSSYSRYEQYF.

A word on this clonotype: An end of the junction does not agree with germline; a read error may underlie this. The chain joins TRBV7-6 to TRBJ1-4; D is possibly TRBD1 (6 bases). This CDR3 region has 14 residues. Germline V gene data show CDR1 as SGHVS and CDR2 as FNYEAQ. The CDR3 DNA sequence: TGTGCCAGCAGCCTAGTCCCGGAGGGGGAAAGACTGTTTTTT. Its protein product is CASSLVPEGERLFF.

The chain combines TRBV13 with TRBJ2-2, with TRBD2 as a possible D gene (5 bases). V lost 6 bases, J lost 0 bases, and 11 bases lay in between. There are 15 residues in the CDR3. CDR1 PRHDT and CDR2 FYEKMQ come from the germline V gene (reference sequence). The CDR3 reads CASRGEVANTGELFF. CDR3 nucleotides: TGTGCCAGCAGGGGAGAAGTCGCGAACACCGGGGAGCTGTTTTTT.

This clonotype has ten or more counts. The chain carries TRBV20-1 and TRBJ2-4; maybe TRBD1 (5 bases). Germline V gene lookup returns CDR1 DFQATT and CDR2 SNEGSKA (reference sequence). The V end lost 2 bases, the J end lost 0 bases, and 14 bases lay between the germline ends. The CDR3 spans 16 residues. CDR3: CSARPRQTLAKNIQYF. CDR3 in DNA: TGCAGTGCTAGACCTAGACAGACCCTAGCCAAAAACATTCAGTACTTC.

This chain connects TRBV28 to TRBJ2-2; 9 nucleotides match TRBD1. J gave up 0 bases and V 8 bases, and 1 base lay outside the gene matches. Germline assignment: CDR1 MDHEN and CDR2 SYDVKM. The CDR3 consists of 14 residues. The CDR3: CASRDRANTGELFF. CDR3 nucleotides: TGTGCCAGCCGGGACAGGGCGAACACCGGGGAGCTGTTTTTT.

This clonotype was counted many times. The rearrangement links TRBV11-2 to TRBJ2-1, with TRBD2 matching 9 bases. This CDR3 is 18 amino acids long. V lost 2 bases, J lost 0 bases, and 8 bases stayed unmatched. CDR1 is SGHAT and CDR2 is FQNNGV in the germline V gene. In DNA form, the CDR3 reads TGTGCCAGCAGCTTATTCGGGGCGGGAGGGAGCTCCTACAATGAGCAGTTCTTC. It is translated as CASSLFGAGGSSYNEQFF.

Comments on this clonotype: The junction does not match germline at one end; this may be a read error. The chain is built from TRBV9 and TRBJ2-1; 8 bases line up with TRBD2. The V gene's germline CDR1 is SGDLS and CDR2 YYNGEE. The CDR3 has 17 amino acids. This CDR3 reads CASSDLETAGDYNEQSF. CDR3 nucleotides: TGTGCCAGCAGCGATTTAGAAACAGCGGGAGACTACAATGAGCAGTCCTTC.

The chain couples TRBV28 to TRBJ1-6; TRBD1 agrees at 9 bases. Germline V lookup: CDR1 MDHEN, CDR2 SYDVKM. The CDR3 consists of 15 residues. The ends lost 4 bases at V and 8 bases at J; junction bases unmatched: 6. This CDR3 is CASSSGQGFDSPLHF. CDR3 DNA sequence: TGTGCCAGCAGTTCGGGACAGGGTTTTGATTCACCCCTCCACTTT.

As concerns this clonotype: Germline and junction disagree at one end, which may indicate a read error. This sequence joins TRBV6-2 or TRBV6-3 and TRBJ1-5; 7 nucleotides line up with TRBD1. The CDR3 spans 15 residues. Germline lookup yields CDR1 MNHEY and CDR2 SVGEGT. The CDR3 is CASRYSGQVNRPQHF. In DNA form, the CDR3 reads TGTGCCAGCAGGTACTCCGGACAGGTAAATCGGCCCCAGCATTTT.

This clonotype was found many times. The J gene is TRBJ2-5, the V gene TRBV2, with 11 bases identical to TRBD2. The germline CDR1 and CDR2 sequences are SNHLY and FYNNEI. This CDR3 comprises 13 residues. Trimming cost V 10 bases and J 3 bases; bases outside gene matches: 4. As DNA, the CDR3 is TGTGCCAAAGGACTAGCGGGTGAAGAGACCCAGTACTTC. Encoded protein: CAKGLAGEETQYF. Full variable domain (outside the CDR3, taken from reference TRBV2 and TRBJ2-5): EPEVTQTPSHQVTQMGQEVILRCVPISNHLYFYWYRQILGQKVEFLVSFYNNEISEKSEIFDDQFSVERPDGSNFTLKIRSTKLEDSAMYFCAKGLAGEETQYFGPGTRLLVL.

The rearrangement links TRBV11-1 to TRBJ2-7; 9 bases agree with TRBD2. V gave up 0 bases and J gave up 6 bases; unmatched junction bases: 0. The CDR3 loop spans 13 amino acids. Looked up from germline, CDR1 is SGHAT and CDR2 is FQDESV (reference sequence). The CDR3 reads CASSLAAGGEQYF. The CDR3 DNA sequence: TGTGCCAGCAGCTTAGCAGCGGGAGGCGAGCAGTACTTC.

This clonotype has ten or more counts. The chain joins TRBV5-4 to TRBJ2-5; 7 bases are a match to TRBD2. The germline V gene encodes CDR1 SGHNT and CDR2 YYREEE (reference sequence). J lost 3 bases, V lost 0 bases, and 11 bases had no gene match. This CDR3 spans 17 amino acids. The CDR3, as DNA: TGTGCCAGCAGCTTGGATGGGAGGGGAGGGGCCAAAGAGACCCAGTACTTC. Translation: CASSLDGRGGAKETQYF.

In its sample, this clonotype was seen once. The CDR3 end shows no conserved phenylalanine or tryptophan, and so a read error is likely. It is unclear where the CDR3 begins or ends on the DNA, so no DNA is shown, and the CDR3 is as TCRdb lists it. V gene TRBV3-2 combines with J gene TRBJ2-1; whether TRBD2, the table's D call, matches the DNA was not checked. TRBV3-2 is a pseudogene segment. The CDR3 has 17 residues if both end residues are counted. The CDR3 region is CASSQNRKTLAGGLSVS.

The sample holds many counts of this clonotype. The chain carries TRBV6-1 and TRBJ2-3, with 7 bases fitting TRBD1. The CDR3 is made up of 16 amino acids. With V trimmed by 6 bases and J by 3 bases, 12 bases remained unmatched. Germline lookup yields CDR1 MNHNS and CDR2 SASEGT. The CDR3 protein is CASRVRRQGLTDTQYF. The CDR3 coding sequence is TGTGCCAGCAGGGTCCGTAGACAGGGATTGACAGATACGCAGTATTTT.

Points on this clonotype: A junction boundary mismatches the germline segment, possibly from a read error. The CDR3 nucleotides read TGTGCCAGCAGCCCACCAATAGGAGCTGGAAACACCATATGTTTT. Its translation: CASSPPIGAGNTICF. The rearrangement joins TRBV7-9 to TRBJ1-3; D uncertain. Per germline, CDR1 SEHNR and CDR2 FQNEAQ (reference sequence). There are 15 residues in the CDR3.

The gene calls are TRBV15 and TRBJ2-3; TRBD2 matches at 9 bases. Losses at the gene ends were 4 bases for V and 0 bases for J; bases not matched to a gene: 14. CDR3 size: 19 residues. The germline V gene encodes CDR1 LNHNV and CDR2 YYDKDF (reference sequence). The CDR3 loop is CATSNPGLAATYSTDTQYF. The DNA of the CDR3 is TGTGCCACCAGCAACCCGGGACTAGCCGCCACCTATAGCACAGATACGCAGTATTTT.

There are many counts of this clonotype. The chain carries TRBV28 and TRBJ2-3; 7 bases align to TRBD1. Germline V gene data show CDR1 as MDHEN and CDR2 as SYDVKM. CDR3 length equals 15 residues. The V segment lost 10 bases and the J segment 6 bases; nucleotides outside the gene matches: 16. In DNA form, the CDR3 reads TGTGCCACCAACCTACTGACAGGGCCCACGGATACGCAGTATTTT. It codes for CATNLLTGPTDTQYF.